These 14 T cell receptor beta chains share one sample of origin, sequenced in a study of OX40 agonist ivuxolimab in advanced cancers. Only in-frame clones appear in the TCRdb table, and some are missing; sequencing was by immunoSEQ multiplex PCR. The table has about 36,000 clones, around three quarters seen once. Sequences were derived from CD4+ or CD8+ T cells sorted from blood, sampled in a trial of the OX40 agonist ivuxolimab. These receptors came from an adult with an advanced solid tumor such as melanoma, head and neck, liver or kidney cancer.

The chain carries TRBV6-1 and TRBJ1-1; TRBD1 matches 8 bases. The CDR3 runs to 17 residues. The V and J ends lost 1 base and 2 bases, in that order; junction bases with no gene match: 9. Germline CDR1 and CDR2: MNHNS and SASEGT. Here the CDR3 reads CASSEGGQGKRNTEAFF. CDR3 bases: TGTGCCAGCAGTGAAGGCGGACAGGGAAAACGAAACACTGAAGCTTTCTTT.

This CDR3 is CASTRDRVNTEAFF. The CDR3 DNA follows: TGTGCCAGCACCAGGGACAGGGTAAACACTGAAGCTTTCTTT. This chain uses TRBV6-1 with TRBJ1-1, with 9 bases fitting TRBD1. The CDR3 extends over 14 amino acids. Trimming removed 7 bases from V and 2 bases from J; junction bases left unmatched: 5. CDR1 and CDR2 (germline): MNHNS, SASEGT.

V is TRBV5-1 and J is TRBJ2-1; TRBD2 agrees at 9 bases. There are 18 residues in the CDR3. Trimming cost V 0 bases and J 1 base; bases outside gene matches: 8. The germline V gene has CDR1 SGHRS and CDR2 YFSETQ. The CDR3 here is CASSLELAGDPSYNEQFF. The CDR3, as DNA: TGCGCCAGCAGCTTGGAATTAGCGGGGGACCCATCCTACAATGAGCAGTTCTTC. Full variable domain (rest looked up from reference TRBV5-1 and TRBJ2-1): KAGVTQTPRYLIKTRGQQVTLSCSPISGHRSVSWYQQTPGQGLQFLFEYFSETQRNKGNFPGRFSGRQFSNSRSEMNVSTLELGDSALYLCASSLELAGDPSYNEQFFGPGTRLTVL.

This chain connects TRBV29-1 to TRBJ1-3, with TRBD1 as a possible D gene (5 bases). CDR1 and CDR2 (germline): SQVTM, ANQGSEA. The V and J ends lost 3 bases and 0 bases respectively, with 15 bases between them. There are 16 residues in the CDR3. Here the CDR3 DNA reads TGCAGCGTTGATTTACCGGGACGGGCCTCTGGAAACACCATATATTTT. Protein sequence: CSVDLPGRASGNTIYF.

This chain connects TRBV5-6 to TRBJ2-3, with D possibly TRBD2 on 5 matching bases. The CDR3 covers 15 residues. Germline-derived CDR1 and CDR2 are SGHDT and YYEEEE. V gave up 1 base and J gave up 3 bases, with 12 bases separating them. The CDR3 bases are TGTGCCAGCAGCTTGTGGGGAAGCGGAACAGATACGCAGTATTTT. This translates into CASSLWGSGTDTQYF.

J is TRBJ1-3 and V is TRBV4-2, with D hard to call. Trimming cost V 2 bases and J 2 bases, with 1 base left between them. Germline CDR1 LGHNA, CDR2 YNFKEQ. The length of the CDR3 is 12 residues. The CDR3 DNA reads as TGTGCCAGCAGCCAACCTGGAAACACCATATATTTT. Protein product: CASSQPGNTIYF.

The chain joins TRBV4-2 to TRBJ1-3; 8 nucleotides agree with TRBD1. Germline V lookup: CDR1 LGHNA, CDR2 YNFKEQ. The CDR3 extends over 15 amino acids. Trimming took 2 bases from V and 2 from J; bases not matched to a gene: 2. As DNA, the CDR3 is TGTGCCAGCAGCCAAAGGACAGGGCCTGGAAACACCATATATTTT. Translating gives CASSQRTGPGNTIYF.

V is TRBV28 and J is TRBJ1-6; D is perhaps TRBD1 (6 bases). Germline V gives CDR1 MDHEN, CDR2 SYDVKM. The CDR3 runs to 14 residues. The ends were cut back, 5 bases at V and 10 bases at J, with 15 bases in the middle. In DNA, the CDR3 is TGTGCCAGCAGTATCAGGGGTTTGTGGTCACCCCTCCACTTT. The encoded protein is CASSIRGLWSPLHF.

The chain combines TRBV19 with TRBJ1-1; D is ambiguous. Trimming took off 1 base at V and 4 bases at J, with 7 bases between the two ends. Germline values: CDR1 LNHDA, CDR2 SQIVND (reference sequence). CDR3 size: 13 residues. The CDR3 DNA is TGTGCCAGTAGTATAGCCTCGGTCACTGAAGCTTTCTTT. Its protein product is CASSIASVTEAFF.

The J gene is TRBJ1-1, the V gene TRBV6-1, with D unclear. Germline-derived CDR1 and CDR2 are MNHNS and SASEGT. The CDR3 is 12 residues long. V lost 6 bases, J lost 1 base, and 6 bases lay in between. CDR3 amino acids: CASRAGNTEAFF. CDR3 in DNA: TGTGCCAGCAGGGCAGGGAACACTGAAGCTTTCTTT.

The genes are TRBV4-1 and TRBJ1-1; possibly TRBD1 for D (5 bases). Germline CDR1 reads MGHRA; CDR2 reads YSYEKL. V lost 5 bases and J lost 5, with 18 bases in between. The CDR3 totals 15 residues. CDR3 residues: CASSAPAGGSTEAFF. As DNA, the CDR3 is TGCGCCAGCAGCGCCCCCGCGGGGGGAAGTACTGAAGCTTTCTTT.

V and J are TRBV27 and TRBJ1-2, with 9 positions matching TRBD1. CDR1 and CDR2 from the germline V gene are MNHEY and SMNVEV (reference sequence). The V gene end was trimmed by 7 bases and the J gene end by 5 bases; junction bases not matched to a gene: 5. The CDR3 is made up of 13 amino acids. The DNA of the CDR3 is TGTGCCAGCACTAAGACAGGGGGTTATGGCTACACCTTC. This encodes CASTKTGGYGYTF.

For this clone: This same CDR3 is encoded by further DNA sequences in the sample. The V call is TRBV30, the J call TRBJ1-4; no clear D. The germline V gene encodes CDR1 GTSNPN and CDR2 SVGIG (reference sequence). Trimming removed 1 base from V and 4 bases from J, with 7 bases in between. This CDR3 has 13 residues. The CDR3 is CAWSARINEKLFF. In DNA, the CDR3 is TGTGCCTGGAGTGCACGAATTAATGAAAAACTGTTTTTT. The full variable domain, rest sourced from reference TRBV30 and TRBJ1-4, is SQTIHQWPATLVQPVGSPLSLECTVEGTSNPNLYWYRQAAGRGLQLLFYSVGIGQISSEVPQNLSASRPQDRQFILSSKKLLLSDSGFYLCAWSARINEKLFFGSGTQLSVL.

In its sample, this clone is medium-sized. The CDR3 reads CASRPPTGYGTEAFF. The CDR3 DNA sequence: TGTGCCAGCAGACCACCGACAGGGTATGGCACTGAAGCTTTCTTT. The rearrangement links TRBV6-5 to TRBJ1-1; 7 bases are shared with TRBD1. Per the germline V gene, CDR1 is MNHEY and CDR2 is SVGAGI. V dropped 6 bases and J dropped 4; count of bases not matched to a gene: 11. This CDR3 is 15 amino acids long.